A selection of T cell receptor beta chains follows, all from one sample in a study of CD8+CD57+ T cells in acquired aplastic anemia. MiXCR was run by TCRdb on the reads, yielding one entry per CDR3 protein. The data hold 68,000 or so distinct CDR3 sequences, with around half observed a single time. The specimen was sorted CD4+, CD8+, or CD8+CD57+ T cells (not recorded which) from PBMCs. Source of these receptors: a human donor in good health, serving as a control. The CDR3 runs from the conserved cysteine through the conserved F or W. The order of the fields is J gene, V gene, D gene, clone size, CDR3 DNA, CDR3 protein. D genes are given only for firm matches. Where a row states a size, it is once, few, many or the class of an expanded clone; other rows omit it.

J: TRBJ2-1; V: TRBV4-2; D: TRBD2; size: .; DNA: TGTGCCAGCAGCCAAGCCGGACTAGCGGATCTATACAATGAGCAGTTCTTC; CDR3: CASSQAGLADLYNEQFF
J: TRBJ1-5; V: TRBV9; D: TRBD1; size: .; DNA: TGTGCCAGCAGCGAGGGGACAGGGGTACAGCCCCAGCATTTT; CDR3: CASSEGTGVQPQHF
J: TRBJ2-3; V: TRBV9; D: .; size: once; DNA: TGTGCCAGCAGCGTAAGGTTGACAGAGTGCGCAGATACGCAGTATTTT; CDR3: CASSVRLTECADTQYF
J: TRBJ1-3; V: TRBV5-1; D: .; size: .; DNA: TGCGCCAGCAGCTTGAAGGCAGGGTCAGGAAACACCATATATTTT; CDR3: CASSLKAGSGNTIYF
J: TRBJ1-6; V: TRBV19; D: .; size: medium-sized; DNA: TGTGCCAGTACGGGGGGGCAATCACCCCTCCACTTT; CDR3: CASTGGQSPLHF
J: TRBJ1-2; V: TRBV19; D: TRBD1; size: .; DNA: TGTGCCAGTAGTATATTGGGGCCAGGGGGCCTTTCGTGGCAGGGCCACACCTTC; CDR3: CASSILGPGGLSWQGHTF
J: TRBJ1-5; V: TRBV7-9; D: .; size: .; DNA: TGTGCCAGCAGCTTAGCGGATCAGCCCCAGCATTTT; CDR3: CASSLADQPQHF
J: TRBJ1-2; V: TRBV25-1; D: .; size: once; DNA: TGTGCCAGCAGTGAGACCGGGACATTTGTTTATGGCTACACCTTC; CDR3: CASSETGTFVYGYTF
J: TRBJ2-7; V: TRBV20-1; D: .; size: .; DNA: TGCAGTGCTAGTAGGTGGCCAGCTTACGAGCAGTACTTC; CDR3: CSASRWPAYEQYF
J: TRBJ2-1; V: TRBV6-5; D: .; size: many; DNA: TGTGCCAGCAGCGTCTTACCCTACAATGAGCAGTTCTTC; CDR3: CASSVLPYNEQFF
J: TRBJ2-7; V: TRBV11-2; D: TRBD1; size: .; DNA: TGTGCCAGCAGCTTAGATCCGGGACAGGGTAACTACGAGCAGTACTTC; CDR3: CASSLDPGQGNYEQYF
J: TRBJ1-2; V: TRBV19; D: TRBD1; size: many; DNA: TGTGCCAGTAGCTATTTCCTATTAACAGGGGAGGTGGATGGCTACACCTTC; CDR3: CASSYFLLTGEVDGYTF
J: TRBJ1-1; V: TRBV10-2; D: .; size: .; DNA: TGCGCCAGCAGGACAGAGTTGAACACTGAAGCTTTCTTT; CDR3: CASRTELNTEAFF
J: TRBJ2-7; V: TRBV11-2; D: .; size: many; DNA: TGTGCCAGCAGCTTAAGGGGGGGGGGTCTTAGCTACGAGCAGTACTTC; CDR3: CASSLRGGGLSYEQYF
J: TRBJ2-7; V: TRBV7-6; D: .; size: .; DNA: TGTGCCAGCAGCTTGAGCAGAACGCGGGGATACGAGCAGTACTTC; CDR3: CASSLSRTRGYEQYF
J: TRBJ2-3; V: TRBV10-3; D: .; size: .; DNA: TGTGCCATCAGAGAAGGGGCAGATACGCAGTATTTT; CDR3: CAIREGADTQYF